Listed below are T cell receptor beta chains from one sample, sequenced in a study. A single record per CDR3 protein comes from TCRdb applying MiXCR to the 5' RACE reads. The table has approximately 40,000 distinct CDR3 sequences, around 30% seen once; the top ten hold approximately 4.1%. Sequenced material: tumor-infiltrating memory CD4+ T cells sorted from the breast tumor. The receptors shown here come from a female donor with breast cancer. Each CDR3 is given with its conserved first and last residue. D genes are given only for firm matches. Clone size is shown for a subset of rows, as once, few, many or a class of expanded clone.

few | TRBJ2-2 | TRBV6-6 | - | TGTGCCAGCAGTGCCAGGACAGAAAACACCGGGGAGCTGTTTTTT | CASSARTENTGELFF
many | TRBJ1-6 | TRBV12-3/TRBV12-4 | - | TGTGCCAGTTCCCTGAGCTCCTATAATTCACCCCTCCACTTT | CASSLSSYNSPLHF
many | TRBJ2-3 | TRBV5-1 | TRBD2 | TGCGCCAGCAGCTCTAGCGGGATCTCCCTGGGAGATACGCAGTATTTT | CASSSSGISLGDTQYF
- | TRBJ2-5 | TRBV2 | - | TGTGCCAGCAGCGACCGGGAGACCCAGTACTTC | CASSDRETQYF
many | TRBJ1-1 | TRBV4-3 | - | TGCGCCAGCAGCCAAGGTCGTAGGGGGACTGAAGCTTTCTTT | CASSQGRRGTEAFF
few | TRBJ2-2 | TRBV12-3/TRBV12-4 | TRBD1 | TGTGCCAGCAGTTTGGACAGGGGGCGCGGCGGGGAGCTGTTTTTT | CASSLDRGRGGELFF
many | TRBJ1-5 | TRBV5-1 | TRBD1 | TGCGCCAGCAGCGTGGGGACAGGTTCTTATCAGCCCCAGCATTTT | CASSVGTGSYQPQHF
many | TRBJ2-3 | TRBV29-1 | TRBD2 | TGCAGCGTTATCGGGACTAGCGTGATGACAGATACGCAGTATTTT | CSVIGTSVMTDTQYF
- | TRBJ2-2 | TRBV5-1 | - | TGCGCCAGCAGCCGCGGCGGGACAGCCGGTGGGAGCACCGGGGAGCTGTTTTTT | CASSRGGTAGGSTGELFF
- | TRBJ2-3 | TRBV7-8 | - | TGTGCCAGCAGCCCGGGGAACACAGATACGCAGTATTTT | CASSPGNTDTQYF
few | TRBJ2-4 | TRBV5-6 | TRBD1 | TGTGCCAGCAGCTTGTTTTTACAGGGGTATGGTGCCAAAAACATTCAGTACTTC | CASSLFLQGYGAKNIQYF
- | TRBJ2-5 | TRBV3-1 | - | TGTGCCAGCAGCCAACAGGTCGGGGTCCAAGAGACCCAGTACTTC | CASSQQVGVQETQYF
many | TRBJ2-3 | TRBV5-1 | - | TGCGCCAGCAGCTTGGGGGCTCGGCGGAGCACAGATACGCAGTATTTT | CASSLGARRSTDTQYF
many | TRBJ1-1 | TRBV29-1 | TRBD1 | TGCAGCGTTGAAGGGGACAGCAACACTGAAGCTTTCTTT | CSVEGDSNTEAFF
few | TRBJ2-7 | TRBV4-1 | - | TGCGCCAGCAGCCCCCTGACCCTCGACAGCTACGAGCAGTACTTC | CASSPLTLDSYEQYF
- | TRBJ2-7 | TRBV6-1 | - | TGTGCCAGCAGTGTCGTGGGTATCGACGAGCAGTACTTC | CASSVVGIDEQYF
few | TRBJ2-2 | TRBV5-1 | TRBD1 | TGCGCCAGCAGCTTCAGGGACAGCAACACCGGGGAGCTGTTTTTT | CASSFRDSNTGELFF
- | TRBJ2-1 | TRBV7-2 | - | TGTGCCAGCAGCTTCGAAGATGAGCAGTTCTTC | CASSFEDEQFF
- | TRBJ2-7 | TRBV7-2 | TRBD2 | TGTGCCAGCAGCTTAGAAGCTAGCGGGGGAATCTACGAGCAGTACTTC | CASSLEASGGIYEQYF
medium-sized | TRBJ2-1 | TRBV5-1 | - | TGCGCCAGCGGAGGGGATCACGCCTACAATGAGCAGTTCTTC | CASGGDHAYNEQFF
once | TRBJ2-3 | TRBV28 | TRBD2 | TGTGCCAGCGGCCTGACTAGCGGAGAAGACAGGACTAGCACAGATACGCAGTATTTT | CASGLTSGEDRTSTDTQYF
- | TRBJ1-1 | TRBV20-1 | - | TGCAGTGCTGCGACCCCGGGACGGCTGAACACTGAAGCTTTCTTT | CSAATPGRLNTEAFF
few | TRBJ1-5 | TRBV5-1 | TRBD1 | TGTGCCAGCAGTTTAGGGACAGGGGGTCAGCCCCAGCATTTT | CASSLGTGGQPQHF
- | TRBJ2-3 | TRBV5-1 | - | TGCGCCAGCGGACAACCTGGGACCACCACAGATACGCAGTATTTT | CASGQPGTTTDTQYF
- | TRBJ2-2 | TRBV27 | - | TGTGCCAGCAGTTCCCGGGCCCGGGAGCTGTTTTTT | CASSSRARELFF
many | TRBJ1-1 | TRBV20-1 | - | TGCAGTGCTAAGGCCATTACTGAACGTCTAGTAGCTTTCTTT | CSAKAITERLVAFF